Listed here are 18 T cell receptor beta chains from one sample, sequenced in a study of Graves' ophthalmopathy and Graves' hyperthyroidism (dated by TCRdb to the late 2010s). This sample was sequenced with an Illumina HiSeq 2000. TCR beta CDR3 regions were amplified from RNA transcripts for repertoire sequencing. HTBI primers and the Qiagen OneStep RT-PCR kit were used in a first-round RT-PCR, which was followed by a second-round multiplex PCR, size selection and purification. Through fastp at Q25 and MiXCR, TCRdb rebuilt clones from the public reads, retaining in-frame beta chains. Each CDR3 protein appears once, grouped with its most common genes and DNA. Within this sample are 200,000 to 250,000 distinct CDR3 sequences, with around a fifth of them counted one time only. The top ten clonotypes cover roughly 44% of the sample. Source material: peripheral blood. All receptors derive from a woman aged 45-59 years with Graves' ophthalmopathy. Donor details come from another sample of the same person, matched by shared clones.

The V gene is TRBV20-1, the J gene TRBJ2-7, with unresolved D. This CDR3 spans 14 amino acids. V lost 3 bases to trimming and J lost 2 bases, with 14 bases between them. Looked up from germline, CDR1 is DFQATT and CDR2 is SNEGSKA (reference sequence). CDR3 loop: CSARRAALAYEQYF. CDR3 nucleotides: TGCAGTGCTAGGCGTGCTGCACTCGCCTACGAGCAGTACTTC.

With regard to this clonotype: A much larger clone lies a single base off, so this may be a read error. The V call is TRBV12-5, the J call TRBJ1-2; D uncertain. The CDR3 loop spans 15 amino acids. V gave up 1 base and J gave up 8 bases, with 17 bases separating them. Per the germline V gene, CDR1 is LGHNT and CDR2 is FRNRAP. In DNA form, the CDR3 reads TGTGCTAGTGGTTTGGGAGAGGCGTGGGCAGACGGCTACACCTTC. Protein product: CASGLGEAWADGYTF.

CDR3 protein: CATSDLREGHGYTF. The CDR3 nucleotides read TGTGCCACCAGTGATTTGCGAGAAGGCCATGGCTACACCTTC. The V call is TRBV24-1, the J call TRBJ1-2; D uncertain. Germline CDR1 and CDR2: KGHDR and SFDVKD. Trimming removed 0 bases at V and 6 bases at J, with 10 bases between. The CDR3 consists of 14 residues.

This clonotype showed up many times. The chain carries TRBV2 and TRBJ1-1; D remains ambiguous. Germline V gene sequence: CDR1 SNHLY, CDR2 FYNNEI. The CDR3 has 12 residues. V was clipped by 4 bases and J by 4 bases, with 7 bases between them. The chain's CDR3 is CASSVVGTEAFF. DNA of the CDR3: TGTGCCAGCAGTGTAGTGGGCACTGAAGCTTTCTTT. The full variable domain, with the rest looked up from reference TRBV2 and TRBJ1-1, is EPEVTQTPSHQVTQMGQEVILRCVPISNHLYFYWYRQILGQKVEFLVSFYNNEISEKSEIFDDQFSVERPDGSNFTLKIRSTKLEDSAMYFCASSVVGTEAFFGQGTRLTVV.

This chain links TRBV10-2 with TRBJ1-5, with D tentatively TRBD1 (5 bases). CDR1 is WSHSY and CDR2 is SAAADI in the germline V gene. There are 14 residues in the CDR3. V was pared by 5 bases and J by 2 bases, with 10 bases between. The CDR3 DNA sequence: TGCGCCAGCAGTCCGGACACCCGCAATCAGCCCCAGCATTTT. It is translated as CASSPDTRNQPQHF.

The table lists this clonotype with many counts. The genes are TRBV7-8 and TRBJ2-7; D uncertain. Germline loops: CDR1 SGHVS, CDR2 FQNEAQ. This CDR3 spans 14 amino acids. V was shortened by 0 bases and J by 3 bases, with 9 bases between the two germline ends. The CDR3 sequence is CASSLATPYYEQYF. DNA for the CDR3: TGTGCCAGCAGCTTAGCTACACCCTACTACGAGCAGTACTTC. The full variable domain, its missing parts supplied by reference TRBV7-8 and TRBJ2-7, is GAGVSQSPRYKVAKRGQDVALRCDPISGHVSLFWYQQALGQGPEFLTYFQNEAQLDKSGLPSDRFFAERPEGSVSTLKIQRTQQEDSAVYLCASSLATPYYEQYFGPGTRLTVT.

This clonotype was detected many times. The CDR3 loop is CASSLGTGAFNQPQHF. CDR3 nucleotide sequence: TGTGCCAGCAGCCTTGGGACAGGGGCCTTCAATCAGCCCCAGCATTTT. The V and J genes are TRBV6-2 or TRBV6-3 and TRBJ1-5, with 10 bases matching TRBD1. Trimming took 6 bases from V and 3 from J; bases not matched to a gene: 8. The CDR3 is made up of 16 amino acids. Per the germline V gene, CDR1 is MNHEY and CDR2 is SVGEGT.

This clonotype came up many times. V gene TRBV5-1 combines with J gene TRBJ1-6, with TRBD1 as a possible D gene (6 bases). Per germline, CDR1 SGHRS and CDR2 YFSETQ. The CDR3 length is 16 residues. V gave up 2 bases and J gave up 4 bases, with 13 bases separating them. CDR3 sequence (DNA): TGCGCCAGCAGCTTATCGACAGGCCCATATAATTCACCCCTCCACTTT. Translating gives CASSLSTGPYNSPLHF.

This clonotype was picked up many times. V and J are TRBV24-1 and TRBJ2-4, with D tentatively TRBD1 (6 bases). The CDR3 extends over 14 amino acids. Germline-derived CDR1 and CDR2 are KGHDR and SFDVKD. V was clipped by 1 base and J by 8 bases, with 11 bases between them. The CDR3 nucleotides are TGTGCCACCAGTGATTTCCCACAGGGCGACATTCAGTACTTC. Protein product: CATSDFPQGDIQYF.

CDR3 nucleotide sequence: TGCAGTGCTACGGTTTGGAACACTGAAGCTTTCTTT. The encoded protein is CSATVWNTEAFF. The J gene is TRBJ1-1, the V gene TRBV20-1; D gene ambiguous. Germline assignment: CDR1 DFQATT and CDR2 SNEGSKA (reference sequence). CDR3 length equals 12 residues. Trimming pared 4 bases from V and 1 base from J, leaving 7 bases between.

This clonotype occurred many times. CDR3 bases: TGTGCCAGCAGTCGGGACAAAACTTACGAGCAGTACTTC. This codes for CASSRDKTYEQYF. V is TRBV28 and J is TRBJ2-7; a possible D gene is TRBD1 (6 bases). V lost 5 bases to trimming and J lost 4 bases, with 12 bases between them. The V gene's germline CDR1 is MDHEN and CDR2 SYDVKM. CDR3 length: 13 residues. The full variable domain, its missing parts supplied by reference TRBV28 and TRBJ2-7, is DVKVTQSSRYLVKRTGEKVFLECVQDMDHENMFWYRQDPGLGLRLIYFSYDVKMKEKGDIPEGYSVSREKKERFSLILESASTNQTSMYLCASSRDKTYEQYFGPGTRLTVT.

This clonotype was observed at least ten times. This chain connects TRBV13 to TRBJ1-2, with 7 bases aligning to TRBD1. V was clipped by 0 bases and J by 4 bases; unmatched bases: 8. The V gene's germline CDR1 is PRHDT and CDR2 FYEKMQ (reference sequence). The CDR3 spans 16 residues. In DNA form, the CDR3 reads TGTGCCAGCAGCTTAGGTACAGGGGCGCTGGTCTATGGCTACACCTTC. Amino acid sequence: CASSLGTGALVYGYTF.

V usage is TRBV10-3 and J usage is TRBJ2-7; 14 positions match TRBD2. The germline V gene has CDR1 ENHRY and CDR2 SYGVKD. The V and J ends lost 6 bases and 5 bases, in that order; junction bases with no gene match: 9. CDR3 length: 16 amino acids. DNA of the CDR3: TGTGCCATCAGGGGGACTAGCGGGAGTAGGTCCGACGAGCAGTACTTC. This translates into CAIRGTSGSRSDEQYF.

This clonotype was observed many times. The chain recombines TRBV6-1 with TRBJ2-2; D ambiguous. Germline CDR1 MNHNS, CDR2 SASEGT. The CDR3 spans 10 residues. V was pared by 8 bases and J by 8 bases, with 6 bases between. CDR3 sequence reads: CASYRGELFF. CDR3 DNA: TGTGCCAGCTATCGTGGGGAGCTGTTTTTT.

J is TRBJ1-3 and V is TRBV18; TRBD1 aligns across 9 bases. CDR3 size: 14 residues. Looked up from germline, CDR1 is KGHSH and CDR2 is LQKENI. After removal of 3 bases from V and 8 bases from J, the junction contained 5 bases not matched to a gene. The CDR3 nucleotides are TGTGCCAGCTCACCGGGACAGGGCCTTGACACCATATATTTT. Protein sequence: CASSPGQGLDTIYF. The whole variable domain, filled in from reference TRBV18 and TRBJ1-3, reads NAGVMQNPRHLVRRRGQEARLRCSPMKGHSHVYWYRQLPEEGLKFMVYLQKENIIDESGMPKERFSAEFPKEGPSILRIQQVVRGDSAAYFCASSPGQGLDTIYFGEGSWLTVV.

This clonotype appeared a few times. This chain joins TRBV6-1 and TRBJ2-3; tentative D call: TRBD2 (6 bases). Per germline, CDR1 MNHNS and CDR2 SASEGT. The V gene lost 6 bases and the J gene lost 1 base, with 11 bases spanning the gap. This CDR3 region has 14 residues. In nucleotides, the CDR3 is TGTGCCAGCAGATCACCGGGGGGCACAGATACGCAGTATTTT. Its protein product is CASRSPGGTDTQYF.

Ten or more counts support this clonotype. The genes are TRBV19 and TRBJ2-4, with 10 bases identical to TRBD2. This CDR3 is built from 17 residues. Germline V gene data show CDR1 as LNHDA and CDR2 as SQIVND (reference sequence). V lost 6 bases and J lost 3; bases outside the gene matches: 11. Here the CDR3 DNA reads TGTGCCAGTAGCCTGGGGGTGCGGACTAGCGGCAAAAACATTCAGTACTTC. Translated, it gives CASSLGVRTSGKNIQYF.

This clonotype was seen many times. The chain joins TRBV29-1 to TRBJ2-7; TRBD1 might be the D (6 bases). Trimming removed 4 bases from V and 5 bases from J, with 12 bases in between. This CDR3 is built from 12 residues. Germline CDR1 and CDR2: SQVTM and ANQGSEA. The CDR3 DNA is TGCAGCGTTGGAAAAGGGGGTGACGAGCAGTACTTC. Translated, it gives CSVGKGGDEQYF.